The subject of this entry is one TCR beta chain. Its target is unknown. Trimming removed 3 bases from V and 5 bases from J, with 11 bases in between. CDR1 is SGHTA and CDR2 is FQGTGA in the germline V gene. The CDR3 is 13 residues long. This record comes from a study of PD-1 blockade in classical Hodgkin lymphoma. Points from the study as a whole: Newly diagnosed patients reportedly trailed healthy donors in baseline TCR diversity. Baseline diversity resembling that of newly diagnosed patients was seen in complete responders.

Time point specified: cycle 4 day 1 (C4D1), after five to seven weeks of nivolumab. Every one of the patients relapsed after autologous stem cell transplantation (brentuximab vedotin exposure was variable). The authors purified CD4+ T cells from thawed PBMCs by magnetic negative selection. Measured with immunoSEQ multiplex PCR; TCRdb has only the in-frame clones, and not every one. The data contain 30,000 to 35,000 clones, about 81% of them singletons. The rearrangement uses TRBV7-3 and TRBJ2-7, with D maybe TRBD2 (7 bases). Sequencing was performed on CD4+ T cells from blood, taken before the fourth cycle of nivolumab. The clonotype was recovered from a human donor with classical Hodgkin lymphoma. In nucleotides, the CDR3 is TGTGCCAGCAGCTTCGGGGGGCCCAACGAGCAGTACTTC. It translates to CASSFGGPNEQYF.